The 9 T cell receptor beta chains below all came from one sample that was sequenced in a study of blood T cell repertoires in COVID-19. Sequenced by immunoSEQ multiplex PCR; TCRdb stores in-frame clones only, minus some. The sample yields about 69,000 clones, about four fifths seen once. Specimen: peripheral blood. These receptors came from a human donor in a cohort sampled during active COVID-19.

This chain links TRBV6-5 with TRBJ1-2; D possibly corresponds to TRBD1 (5 bases). The CDR3 totals 14 residues. The V end lost 6 bases, the J end lost 5 bases, and 16 bases lay between the germline ends. Germline CDR1 and CDR2: MNHEY and SVGAGI. The CDR3 DNA sequence: TGTGCCAGCAGGCCCCCGGGGGAGCGGTATGGCTACACCTTC. Protein sequence: CASRPPGERYGYTF.

The CDR3 loop reads CASSESIRTGENIQYF. CDR3 DNA: TGCGCCAGCAGTGAGTCGATTAGGACAGGGGAAAACATTCAGTACTTC. This chain joins TRBV10-1 and TRBJ2-4, with TRBD1 matching over 9 bases. The V segment lost 0 bases and the J segment 5 bases; nucleotides outside the gene matches: 5. The CDR3 is 16 residues long. Germline V gives CDR1 WNHNN, CDR2 SYGVQD (reference sequence).

The rearrangement joins TRBV5-1 to TRBJ2-7; 9 bases align to TRBD1. V trimming: 4 bases; J trimming: 6 bases; junction bases outside the gene matches: 11. The CDR3 spans 15 residues. Germline values: CDR1 SGHRS, CDR2 YFSETQ. CDR3 DNA sequence: TGCGCCAGCAGCCCGCAACCGGGACAGGGATTCGAGCAGTACTTC. Translated, it gives CASSPQPGQGFEQYF.

This clone was recorded only once. V and J are TRBV18 and TRBJ1-1; the D gene is possibly TRBD1 (6 bases). The V and J ends lost 3 bases and 0 bases respectively, with 11 bases between them. The CDR3 runs to 15 residues. Looked up from germline, CDR1 is KGHSH and CDR2 is LQKENI. In nucleotides, the CDR3 is TGTGCCAGCTCACCCCGACAGGAGATGAACACTGAAGCTTTCTTT. This encodes CASSPRQEMNTEAFF.

The J gene is TRBJ2-3, the V gene TRBV2, with TRBD1 matching 8 bases. The V and J ends lost 2 bases and 2 bases, in that order; junction bases with no gene match: 3. Germline CDR1 and CDR2: SNHLY and FYNNEI. CDR3 length: 15 amino acids. CDR3 in amino acids: CASSERTGITDTQYF. The CDR3 DNA sequence: TGTGCCAGCAGTGAACGGACAGGGATCACAGATACGCAGTATTTT.

V usage is TRBV5-1 and J usage is TRBJ1-1; possible D gene TRBD1, 5 bases. V lost 4 bases to trimming and J lost 10 bases, with 14 bases between them. Germline V gene sequence: CDR1 SGHRS, CDR2 YFSETQ. The CDR3 runs to 12 residues. The chain's CDR3 is CASSVNGGGAFF. CDR3 in DNA: TGCGCCAGCAGCGTTAACGGGGGAGGAGCTTTCTTT.

CDR3 protein: CATSRGGQGINEQYF. CDR3 DNA: TGTGCCACCAGCAGGGGGGGACAGGGGATTAACGAGCAGTACTTC. The V call is TRBV15, the J call TRBJ2-7; 10 bases fit TRBD1. Losses at the gene ends were 3 bases for V and 5 bases for J; bases not matched to a gene: 7. This CDR3 contains 15 residues. Germline CDR1 LNHNV, CDR2 YYDKDF (reference sequence). Together with reference TRBV15 and TRBJ2-7, the CDR3 gives the full variable domain: DAMVIQNPRYQVTQFGKPVTLSCSQTLNHNVMYWYQQKSSQAPKLLFHYYDKDFNNEADTPDNFQSRRPNTSFCFLDIRSPGLGDTAMYLCATSRGGQGINEQYFGPGTRLTVT.

Notes on this clone: The germline gene is not matched at one end of the junction; a read error may be the cause. The genes are TRBV18 and TRBJ1-3; the D gene is possibly TRBD1 (5 bases). The CDR3 covers 14 residues. From germline, CDR1 is KGHSH and CDR2 LQKENI. The CDR3 loop is CATSKRTSGNTIYF. CDR3 bases: TGTGCCACCTCAAAAAGGACATCTGGAAACACCATATATTTT.

This chain connects TRBV5-6 to TRBJ1-6; TRBD1 is a possible D gene (5 bases). V shed 5 bases and J shed 10 bases, with 13 bases lying between them. The germline V gene encodes CDR1 SGHDT and CDR2 YYEEEE. CDR3 length: 13 amino acids. The CDR3 loop reads CASSPPGYSPLHF. The CDR3 coding sequence is TGTGCCAGCAGTCCCCCAGGGTACTCACCCCTCCACTTT.